The 5 T cell receptor beta chains below were found in one sample sequenced in a study of graft-versus-host responses after intestinal transplantation. Produced via immunoSEQ multiplex PCR; TCRdb's table is partial and in-frame only. Found here are about 14,000 clones, about 33% of them singletons; the top ten hold 4.5% to 6%. The source material was alloreactive CD4+ T cells from a mixed lymphocyte reaction culture, sampled before intestinal transplant. Subset of the sample: CFSE-low proliferating T cells sorted from roughly 6-day pre-transplant mixed lymphocyte reaction (GvH or HvG direction). The origin of the receptors is a human patient who received an intestinal transplant.

This chain joins TRBV19 and TRBJ2-1, with 14 bases aligning to TRBD2. Losses at the gene ends were 5 bases for V and 8 bases for J; bases not matched to a gene: 11. CDR1 and CDR2 from the germline V gene are LNHDA and SQIVND (reference sequence). This CDR3 spans 17 amino acids. The CDR3 bases are TGTGCCAGTAGTCCCCGACTAGCGGGAGGGCCAATCGATGAGCAGTTCTTC. This translates into CASSPRLAGGPIDEQFF.

V and J are TRBV10-2 and TRBJ2-1, with D hard to call. With 7 bases removed from V and 2 bases from J, the gap between germline ends came to 6 bases. This CDR3 has 12 residues. CDR1 and CDR2 (germline): WSHSY, SAAADI. CDR3 sequence (DNA): TGCGCCAGCATGGAGACCTACAATGAGCAGTTCTTC. Translated, it gives CASMETYNEQFF.

The chain couples TRBV9 to TRBJ2-2; D not resolved. The CDR3 has 16 amino acids. The V end was cut by 0 bases, the J end by 3 bases, with 12 bases between. CDR1 SGDLS and CDR2 YYNGEE come from the germline V gene. The CDR3 loop reads CASSVATGPDTGELFF. The CDR3 DNA sequence: TGTGCCAGCAGCGTAGCCACGGGTCCTGACACCGGGGAGCTGTTTTTT.

The chain couples TRBV2 to TRBJ1-2, with no clear D. V lost 7 bases and J lost 3, with 9 bases in between. This CDR3 has 12 residues. Germline CDR1 reads SNHLY; CDR2 reads FYNNEI. CDR3 bases: TGTGCCAGCATAGGGCAGTACTATGGCTACACCTTC. Translating gives CASIGQYYGYTF.

This clone was counted a few times. A much larger clone is a single base away; this may be a read error. Other DNA sequences from this sample encode an identical CDR3 as well. The rearrangement uses TRBV5-6 and TRBJ2-5; TRBD2 matches 8 bases. V lost 0 bases, J lost 7 bases, and 8 bases stayed unmatched. Germline CDR1 is SGHDT and CDR2 is YYEEEE. The CDR3 runs 15 residues. CDR3 sequence: CASSLALMSGGTQYF. The CDR3 bases are TGTGCCAGCAGCTTGGCGTTAATGAGCGGGGGGACCCAGTACTTC. The full variable domain, rest sourced from reference TRBV5-6 and TRBJ2-5, is DAGVTQSPTHLIKTRGQQVTLRCSPKSGHDTVSWYQQALGQGPQFIFQYYEEEERQRGNFPDRFSGHQFPNYSSELNVNALLLGDSALYLCASSLALMSGGTQYFGPGTRLLVL.